The 15 T cell receptor beta chains listed next were all sequenced from one sample in a study of shared clonotypes between healthy human individuals. Data came from immunoSEQ multiplex PCR; TCRdb stores just in-frame clones and leaves some out. The sample carries approximately 2,000,000 clones, over 85% recorded once. Only CD45RO-negative cells positively selected for CCR7 counted as naive CD8 cells, so terminally differentiated effector memory CD45RA+ cells were excluded. Sequencing used naive CD8+ T cells from PBMCs. All receptors derive from a man between 18 and 35 years old in good health. Some clones in this sample may be carry-over from other donors' samples.

The V gene is TRBV6-1, the J gene TRBJ1-1, with D possibly being TRBD1 (5 bases). The V end was cut by 1 base, the J end by 5 bases, with 17 bases between. This CDR3 contains 16 residues. The germline V gene encodes CDR1 MNHNS and CDR2 SASEGT. The chain's CDR3 is CASSEVVTYGGTEAFF. The CDR3 region has the DNA TGTGCCAGCAGTGAAGTCGTAACGTATGGGGGAACTGAAGCTTTCTTT.

The genes are TRBV2 and TRBJ1-4, with D maybe TRBD1 (6 bases). Trimming stripped 6 bases from V and 1 base from J, with 15 bases between. This CDR3 spans 16 amino acids. Germline V lookup: CDR1 SNHLY, CDR2 FYNNEI. The CDR3 DNA follows: TGTGCCAGCAGCCTATCAGGGGAAGGAACTAATGAAAAACTGTTTTTT. Protein: CASSLSGEGTNEKLFF.

This clone was picked up a small number of times. V gene TRBV16 combines with J gene TRBJ1-1, with no clear D. The CDR3 runs 10 residues. Trimming pared 3 bases from V and 4 bases from J, leaving 0 bases between. Germline V gene data show CDR1 as KGHSY and CDR2 as FQNENV. The CDR3 DNA follows: TGTGCCAGCAGCCACACTGAAGCTTTCTTT. Translation gives CASSHTEAFF.

The chain carries TRBV5-8 and TRBJ1-2; D unresolved. This CDR3 comprises 14 residues. Germline V gene data show CDR1 as SGHTS and CDR2 as YDEGEE. V gave up 2 bases and J gave up 4 bases, with 12 bases separating them. The DNA of the CDR3 is TGTGCCAGCAGCTTCGGACCGGGTCTCTATGGCTACACCTTC. Residues: CASSFGPGLYGYTF. Looking up the rest from reference TRBV5-8 and TRBJ1-2 gives the full variable domain: EAGVTQSPTHLIKTRGQQATLRCSPISGHTSVYWYQQALGLGLQFLLWYDEGEERNRGNFPPRFSGRQFPNYSSELNVNALELEDSALYLCASSFGPGLYGYTFGSGTRLTVV.

The rearrangement joins TRBV6-5 to TRBJ1-4; D may be TRBD1 (6 bases). CDR3 length: 16 amino acids. The ends were cut back, 0 bases at V and 10 bases at J, with 18 bases in the middle. CDR1 and CDR2 (germline): MNHEY, SVGAGI. In DNA form, the CDR3 reads TGTGCCAGCAGTTACTCGAGGGACACGAAAGAGGGAAAACTGTTTTTT. The encoded protein is CASSYSRDTKEGKLFF.

The V gene is TRBV9, the J gene TRBJ1-1; no clear D gene. The germline V gene encodes CDR1 SGDLS and CDR2 YYNGEE. The V gene lost 3 bases and the J gene lost 0 bases, with 21 bases spanning the gap. The CDR3 sequence is 18 residues long. CDR3 DNA: TGTGCCAGCAGCGCCCCCCGGGAAGGAACAATCGTGAACACTGAAGCTTTCTTT. Translation gives CASSAPREGTIVNTEAFF.

The gene calls are TRBV9 and TRBJ2-1; tentatively, D is TRBD1 (7 bases). The germline V gene has CDR1 SGDLS and CDR2 YYNGEE. This CDR3 has 15 amino acids. The ends were cut back, 4 bases at V and 5 bases at J, with 16 bases in the middle. The CDR3 spells CASSPGGTPNNEQFF. In DNA, the CDR3 is TGTGCCAGCAGCCCAGGGGGGACACCTAACAATGAGCAGTTCTTC.

The J gene is TRBJ2-1, the V gene TRBV5-4, with TRBD1 matching over 10 bases. Germline assignment: CDR1 SGHNT and CDR2 YYREEE (reference sequence). The CDR3 runs to 14 residues. The trim removed 0 bases at V and 6 bases at J, leaving 0 bases unmatched. CDR3 bases: TGTGCCAGCAGCTTGGGGGACAGGGGCAATGAGCAGTTCTTC. It is translated as CASSLGDRGNEQFF.

The chain is built from TRBV13 and TRBJ1-5; D is unresolved. The ends were cut back, 3 bases at V and 9 bases at J, with 18 bases in the middle. The CDR3 loop spans 15 amino acids. Germline V gene lookup returns CDR1 PRHDT and CDR2 FYEKMQ (reference sequence). Here the CDR3 reads CASSLGTDDSGPQHF. CDR3 coding DNA: TGTGCCAGCAGCTTGGGCACCGACGATTCTGGGCCCCAGCATTTT.

This sequence joins TRBV10-1 and TRBJ2-2; 7 positions agree with TRBD1. The germline CDR1 and CDR2 sequences are WNHNN and SYGVQD (reference sequence). The CDR3 runs to 15 residues. V shed 2 bases and J 4 bases; nucleotides not matched to a gene: 4. In DNA, the CDR3 is TGCGCCAGCAGTGAGAAGACAGGGCTCACCGGGGAGCTGTTTTTT. Translating it yields CASSEKTGLTGELFF.

V usage is TRBV27 and J usage is TRBJ2-1; D remains ambiguous. The CDR3 has 15 amino acids. V lost 3 bases to trimming and J lost 6 bases, with 15 bases between them. Germline loops: CDR1 MNHEY, CDR2 SMNVEV (reference sequence). The CDR3 sequence is CASSLVDYGINEQFF. The DNA for the CDR3 is TGTGCCAGCAGTTTGGTCGATTATGGTATCAATGAGCAGTTCTTC.

The CDR3 sequence is CASSLQGDGSQPQHF. The CDR3 coding sequence is TGTGCCAGCTCACTACAGGGGGACGGGAGTCAGCCCCAGCATTTT. The rearrangement uses TRBV18 and TRBJ1-5; 8 nucleotides line up with TRBD1. CDR3 length: 15 amino acids. CDR1 is KGHSH, CDR2 LQKENI, per germline. Unmatched junction bases numbered 8, after V lost 4 bases and J lost 6 bases.

The chain employs TRBV28 and TRBJ2-5, with D maybe TRBD1 (5 bases). Germline V gene lookup returns CDR1 MDHEN and CDR2 SYDVKM. CDR3 size: 13 residues. The V gene lost 6 bases and the J gene lost 3 bases, with 11 bases spanning the gap. CDR3 region: CASRRQIKETQYF. DNA of the CDR3: TGTGCCAGCAGGCGACAGATAAAAGAGACCCAGTACTTC.

The rearrangement uses TRBV9 and TRBJ2-7, with a weak D call TRBD2 (5 bases). The CDR3 has 15 residues. Trimming removed 4 bases at V and 2 bases at J, with 16 bases between. The germline V gene has CDR1 SGDLS and CDR2 YYNGEE. The DNA of the CDR3 is TGTGCCAGCAGCACCCGGGCCGGGAACCCCTACGAGCAGTACTTC. This encodes CASSTRAGNPYEQYF. The full variable domain, completed using reference TRBV9 and TRBJ2-7, is DSGVTQTPKHLITATGQRVTLRCSPRSGDLSVYWYQQSLDQGLQFLIQYYNGEERAKGNILERFSAQQFPDLHSELNLSSLELGDSALYFCASSTRAGNPYEQYFGPGTRLTVT.

The chain recombines TRBV27 with TRBJ2-5; tentative D call: TRBD2 (6 bases). This CDR3 has 13 residues. Germline V gene data show CDR1 as MNHEY and CDR2 as SMNVEV (reference sequence). Trimming shortened V by 10 bases and J by 5 bases, and 17 bases separated the two germline ends. The CDR3 spells CATEDGGRETQYF. The CDR3 DNA is TGTGCCACCGAAGACGGGGGAAGGGAGACCCAGTACTTC.